One sample yielded the 27 T cell receptor beta chains listed below, sequenced in a study of T cells in localized non-small cell lung cancer. TCRdb's copy holds only in-frame clones and misses some; the assay was immunoSEQ multiplex PCR. The sample has 15,000 to 20,000 clones, 70% to 90% seen once. Sequencing used peripheral blood, obtained before any cancer treatment. All receptors derive from a male donor older than 55 with stage I lung adenocarcinoma.

V gene TRBV21-1 combines with J gene TRBJ2-5; TRBD2 is the table's D call and was not checked against the DNA. TRBV21-1 represents a pseudogene. This CDR3 has 17 amino acids. CDR3 region: CASSAPEGGFLKETQYF. DNA of the CDR3: TGTGCCAGCAGCGCCCCCGAGGGGGGGTTTCTAAAAGAGACCCAGTACTTC.

This chain links TRBV14 with TRBJ2-5; D possibly matches TRBD1 or TRBD2 (6 bases each). Germline V gives CDR1 SGHDN, CDR2 FVKESK. The CDR3 is 15 residues long. V lost 4 bases, J lost 1 base, and 13 bases lay in between. The CDR3 is CASSRIQGGQETQYF. The CDR3 DNA is TGTGCCAGCAGCCGAATACAGGGAGGCCAAGAGACCCAGTACTTC.

The V gene is TRBV21-1, the J gene TRBJ2-2; the table's D call, TRBD1, was not checked against the DNA. TRBV21-1 is listed as a pseudogene. The CDR3 has 12 amino acids. In nucleotides, the CDR3 is TGTGCCAGAACAGGTACAGGCGGGGAGCTGTTTTTT. It is translated as CARTGTGGELFF.

V is TRBV5-1 and J is TRBJ2-5, with TRBD2 as a possible D gene (5 bases). V was trimmed by 4 bases and J by 5 bases, leaving 12 bases between them. The CDR3 contains 13 residues. Germline V gives CDR1 SGHRS, CDR2 YFSETQ. This CDR3 is CASSRGVVETQYF. In nucleotides, the CDR3 is TGCGCCAGCAGCCGGGGTGTGGTGGAGACCCAGTACTTC.

The rearrangement uses TRBV27 and TRBJ1-5; possible D gene TRBD1, 6 bases. The CDR3 has 13 residues. Trimming shortened V by 6 bases and J by 7 bases, and 13 bases separated the two germline ends. The V gene's germline CDR1 is MNHEY and CDR2 SMNVEV (reference sequence). CDR3 loop: CASSKDRRQPQHF. The DNA for the CDR3 is TGTGCCAGCAGCAAGGACAGAAGACAGCCCCAGCATTTT.

This sequence joins TRBV28 and TRBJ1-2; D remains ambiguous. V lost 3 bases, J lost 4 bases, and 9 bases lay in between. The CDR3 contains 13 residues. Per the germline V gene, CDR1 is MDHEN and CDR2 is SYDVKM. Here the CDR3 reads CASSLGFSYGYTF. The CDR3 DNA reads TGTGCCAGCAGTTTGGGGTTCAGCTATGGCTACACCTTC.

The V call is TRBV9, the J call TRBJ2-5, with a weak D call TRBD2 (6 bases). The CDR3 is 14 amino acids. CDR1 and CDR2 (germline): SGDLS, YYNGEE. Trimming took 0 bases from V and 2 from J, leaving 8 bases between them. The CDR3 loop reads CASSVGAGQETQYF. The DNA for the CDR3 is TGTGCCAGCAGCGTAGGGGCGGGGCAAGAGACCCAGTACTTC.

V usage is TRBV7-9 and J usage is TRBJ1-1; perhaps TRBD1 as D (5 bases). CDR1 and CDR2 (germline): SEHNR, FQNEAQ (reference sequence). The V end was cut by 2 bases, the J end by 6 bases, with 7 bases between. CDR3 length: 12 residues. CDR3 in DNA: TGTGCCAGCAGCTTAAGGGGCGCTGAAGCTTTCTTT. The encoded protein is CASSLRGAEAFF.

This rearrangement joins TRBV25-1 to TRBJ2-1; a possible D gene is TRBD2 (7 bases). This CDR3 comprises 16 residues. V dropped 1 base and J dropped 4 bases, with 14 bases sitting between them. Germline CDR1 and CDR2: MGHDK and SYGVNS. The CDR3 DNA is TGTGCCAGCAGTGAATCGGGGGGCATAGTTTACAATGAGCAGTTCTTC. Its protein product is CASSESGGIVYNEQFF.

The chain couples TRBV21-1 to TRBJ2-7; TRBD1, the table's D call, lacks a check against the DNA. TRBV21-1 corresponds to a pseudogene. The CDR3 runs 14 residues. The CDR3 spells CASGTSRGPYEQYF. CDR3 nucleotide sequence: TGTGCCAGCGGGACCAGCAGGGGGCCCTACGAGCAGTACTTC.

The chain carries TRBV6-5 and TRBJ2-1; 9 bases line up with TRBD2. The CDR3 sequence is 15 residues long. The J segment lost 6 bases and the V segment lost 5 bases, leaving 8 bases of the junction unmatched. Germline V gene lookup returns CDR1 MNHEY and CDR2 SVGAGI. In DNA, the CDR3 is TGTGCCAGCAGTCGGGCGGGAGGGCATGCCAATGAGCAGTTCTTC. Its translation: CASSRAGGHANEQFF.

This clone has just one count. The chain has TRBV7-2 and TRBJ2-1; 12 bases map to TRBD2. In germline, CDR1 is SGHTA, CDR2 FQGNSA. This CDR3 is built from 15 residues. V lost 4 bases, J lost 3 bases, and 1 base stayed unmatched. The CDR3 is CASSSTSGSYNEQFF. CDR3 DNA: TGTGCCAGCAGCTCGACTAGCGGGAGCTACAATGAGCAGTTCTTC. The variable domain in full, completed from reference TRBV7-2 and TRBJ2-1, reads GAGVSQSPSNKVTEKGKDVELRCDPISGHTALYWYRQSLGQGLEFLIYFQGNSAPDKSGLPSDRFSAERTGGSVSTLTIQRTQQEDSAVYLCASSSTSGSYNEQFFGPGTRLTVL.

The J gene is TRBJ2-3, the V gene TRBV2; 9 nucleotides align to TRBD2. V dropped 7 bases and J dropped 4; count of bases not matched to a gene: 6. The CDR3 runs 14 residues. Germline V CDR1 and CDR2: SNHLY, FYNNEI. This chain's CDR3 is CASTEREAADTQYF. The CDR3 DNA sequence: TGTGCCAGCACCGAGCGGGAGGCGGCAGATACGCAGTATTTT.

The chain is built from TRBV7-8 and TRBJ2-5; TRBD1 matches 11 bases. After removal of 5 bases from V and 5 bases from J, the junction contained 7 bases not matched to a gene. Germline V gene data show CDR1 as SGHVS and CDR2 as FQNEAQ. This CDR3 has 15 residues. The CDR3 sequence: CASSVGTGGKETQYF. CDR3 bases: TGTGCCAGCAGCGTAGGGACAGGGGGAAAGGAGACCCAGTACTTC.

The V gene is TRBV6-6, the J gene TRBJ2-5; D might be TRBD1 (6 bases). The germline CDR1 and CDR2 sequences are MNHNY and SVGAGI (reference sequence). The V end was cut by 6 bases, the J end by 2 bases, with 13 bases between. CDR3 size: 14 residues. The CDR3 DNA sequence: TGTGCCAGCAGCCCGTTGACAGGACAAGAGACCCAGTACTTC. Amino acid sequence: CASSPLTGQETQYF.

In its sample, this clone was seen once. The chain combines TRBV6-5 with TRBJ2-1; D uncertain. The germline V and J ends were trimmed by 6 bases and 0 bases, with 12 bases remaining between them. The V gene's germline CDR1 is MNHEY and CDR2 SVGAGI. The length of the CDR3 is 15 residues. CDR3 region: CASSPTEISYNEQFF. CDR3 bases: TGTGCCAGCAGCCCTACTGAAATCTCCTACAATGAGCAGTTCTTC.

The genes are TRBV5-6 and TRBJ1-5; 8 bases align to TRBD1. V trimming: 3 bases; J trimming: 4 bases; junction bases outside the gene matches: 9. This CDR3 spans 16 amino acids. From germline, CDR1 is SGHDT and CDR2 YYEEEE. The CDR3 DNA sequence: TGTGCCAGCAGCTCCAGGACAGGGTCCCCTAATCAGCCCCAGCATTTT. Protein sequence: CASSSRTGSPNQPQHF. The whole variable domain, remainder taken from reference TRBV5-6 and TRBJ1-5, is DAGVTQSPTHLIKTRGQQVTLRCSPKSGHDTVSWYQQALGQGPQFIFQYYEEEERQRGNFPDRFSGHQFPNYSSELNVNALLLGDSALYLCASSSRTGSPNQPQHFGDGTRLSIL.

In its sample, this clone was seen once. The V call is TRBV28, the J call TRBJ2-5, with D tentatively TRBD2 (5 bases). Germline V CDR1 and CDR2: MDHEN, SYDVKM. This CDR3 has 14 amino acids. Between the trimmed V and J ends, which lost 6 bases and 4 bases, there was a span of 15 bases. The CDR3 bases are TGTGCCAGCAGCCCCCCGGGCGCGGGAGAGACCCAGTACTTC. The encoded protein is CASSPPGAGETQYF. Combining the CDR3 with reference TRBV28 and TRBJ2-5 gives the whole variable domain DVKVTQSSRYLVKRTGEKVFLECVQDMDHENMFWYRQDPGLGLRLIYFSYDVKMKEKGDIPEGYSVSREKKERFSLILESASTNQTSMYLCASSPPGAGETQYFGPGTRLLVL.

V and J are TRBV4-3 and TRBJ1-4, with TRBD1 matching over 9 bases. Germline V gene sequence: CDR1 LGHNA, CDR2 YSLEER. V shed 1 base, J shed 6 bases, and the junction held 6 bases outside the gene matches. CDR3 size: 16 residues. The CDR3 DNA follows: TGCGCCAGCAGCCAAGGGCTACAGGGGGCTTATGAAAAACTGTTTTTT. Amino acid sequence: CASSQGLQGAYEKLFF.

The J gene is TRBJ2-5, the V gene TRBV10-3, with TRBD1 matching over 9 bases. CDR3 length equals 14 residues. Germline trimming cut 5 bases from V and 5 bases from J; bases unmatched to any gene: 6. CDR1 is ENHRY and CDR2 is SYGVKD in the germline V gene. As DNA, the CDR3 is TGTGCCATCAGTTGGGACAGGGATGCGGAGACCCAGTACTTC. Translating it yields CAISWDRDAETQYF.

The CDR3 is CASSGEFYEQYF. The DNA of the CDR3 is TGTGCCAGCAGTGGGGAGTTCTACGAGCAGTACTTC. V and J are TRBV2 and TRBJ2-7; D might be TRBD2 (5 bases). V was clipped by 4 bases and J by 3 bases, with 7 bases between them. This CDR3 is built from 12 residues. Germline V CDR1 and CDR2: SNHLY, FYNNEI.

V gene TRBV9 combines with J gene TRBJ2-1, with 12 bases fitting TRBD2. The CDR3 runs to 15 residues. Germline assignment: CDR1 SGDLS and CDR2 YYNGEE. V was pared by 4 bases and J by 7 bases, with 6 bases of the junction left unmatched. The CDR3 protein is CASSPAGTSGNEQFF. The CDR3 DNA follows: TGTGCCAGCAGCCCCGCCGGGACTAGCGGGAATGAGCAGTTCTTC.

This chain joins TRBV6-6 and TRBJ1-5; D not resolved. Trimming removed 5 bases at V and 5 bases at J, with 13 bases between. The germline gives CDR1 MNHNY, CDR2 SVGAGI (reference sequence). The CDR3 sequence is 14 residues long. CDR3 nucleotides: TGTGCCAGCAGTCCTGACGGGAACTATCAGCCCCAGCATTTT. Protein sequence: CASSPDGNYQPQHF.

Regarding this clone: The junction and the germline gene differ at one end; a read error may be behind it. The chain combines TRBV7-7 with TRBJ2-3; possible D gene TRBD2, 5 bases. Germline CDR1 is SSHAT and CDR2 is FNYEAQ (reference sequence). The CDR3 has 13 amino acids. CDR3 region: CASSLAPTDTQYF. The CDR3 DNA follows: TGTGCTAGCAGCTTAGCGCCCACAGATACGCAGTATTTT.

This clone was detected only once. The CDR3: CAIRTGNTGELFF. The CDR3 DNA is TGTGCCATTAGAACAGGGAACACCGGGGAGCTGTTTTTT. J is TRBJ2-2 and V is TRBV19; the D gene is possibly TRBD1 (5 bases). The germline gives CDR1 LNHDA, CDR2 SQIVND (reference sequence). V was shortened by 10 bases and J by 1 base, with 10 bases between the two germline ends. The CDR3 contains 13 residues.

The CDR3 reads CASSGGANYNEQFF. The CDR3 coding sequence is TGCGCCAGCAGCGGAGGGGCCAACTACAATGAGCAGTTCTTC. The chain combines TRBV5-1 with TRBJ2-1; perhaps TRBD2 as D (6 bases). CDR1 and CDR2 (germline): SGHRS, YFSETQ. V gave up 4 bases and J gave up 3 bases, with 11 bases separating them. The CDR3 runs 14 residues.

The sample holds a few counts of this clone. As DNA, the CDR3 is TGTGCCAGCAGTTTCACAACATTAAGCTCCTATAATTCACCCCTCCACTTT. Translated, it gives CASSFTTLSSYNSPLHF. This chain links TRBV27 with TRBJ1-6; unclear D gene. Trimming left V 3 bases short and J 0 bases short, with 12 bases between. The CDR3 is made up of 17 amino acids. Germline CDR1 is MNHEY and CDR2 is SMNVEV (reference sequence).